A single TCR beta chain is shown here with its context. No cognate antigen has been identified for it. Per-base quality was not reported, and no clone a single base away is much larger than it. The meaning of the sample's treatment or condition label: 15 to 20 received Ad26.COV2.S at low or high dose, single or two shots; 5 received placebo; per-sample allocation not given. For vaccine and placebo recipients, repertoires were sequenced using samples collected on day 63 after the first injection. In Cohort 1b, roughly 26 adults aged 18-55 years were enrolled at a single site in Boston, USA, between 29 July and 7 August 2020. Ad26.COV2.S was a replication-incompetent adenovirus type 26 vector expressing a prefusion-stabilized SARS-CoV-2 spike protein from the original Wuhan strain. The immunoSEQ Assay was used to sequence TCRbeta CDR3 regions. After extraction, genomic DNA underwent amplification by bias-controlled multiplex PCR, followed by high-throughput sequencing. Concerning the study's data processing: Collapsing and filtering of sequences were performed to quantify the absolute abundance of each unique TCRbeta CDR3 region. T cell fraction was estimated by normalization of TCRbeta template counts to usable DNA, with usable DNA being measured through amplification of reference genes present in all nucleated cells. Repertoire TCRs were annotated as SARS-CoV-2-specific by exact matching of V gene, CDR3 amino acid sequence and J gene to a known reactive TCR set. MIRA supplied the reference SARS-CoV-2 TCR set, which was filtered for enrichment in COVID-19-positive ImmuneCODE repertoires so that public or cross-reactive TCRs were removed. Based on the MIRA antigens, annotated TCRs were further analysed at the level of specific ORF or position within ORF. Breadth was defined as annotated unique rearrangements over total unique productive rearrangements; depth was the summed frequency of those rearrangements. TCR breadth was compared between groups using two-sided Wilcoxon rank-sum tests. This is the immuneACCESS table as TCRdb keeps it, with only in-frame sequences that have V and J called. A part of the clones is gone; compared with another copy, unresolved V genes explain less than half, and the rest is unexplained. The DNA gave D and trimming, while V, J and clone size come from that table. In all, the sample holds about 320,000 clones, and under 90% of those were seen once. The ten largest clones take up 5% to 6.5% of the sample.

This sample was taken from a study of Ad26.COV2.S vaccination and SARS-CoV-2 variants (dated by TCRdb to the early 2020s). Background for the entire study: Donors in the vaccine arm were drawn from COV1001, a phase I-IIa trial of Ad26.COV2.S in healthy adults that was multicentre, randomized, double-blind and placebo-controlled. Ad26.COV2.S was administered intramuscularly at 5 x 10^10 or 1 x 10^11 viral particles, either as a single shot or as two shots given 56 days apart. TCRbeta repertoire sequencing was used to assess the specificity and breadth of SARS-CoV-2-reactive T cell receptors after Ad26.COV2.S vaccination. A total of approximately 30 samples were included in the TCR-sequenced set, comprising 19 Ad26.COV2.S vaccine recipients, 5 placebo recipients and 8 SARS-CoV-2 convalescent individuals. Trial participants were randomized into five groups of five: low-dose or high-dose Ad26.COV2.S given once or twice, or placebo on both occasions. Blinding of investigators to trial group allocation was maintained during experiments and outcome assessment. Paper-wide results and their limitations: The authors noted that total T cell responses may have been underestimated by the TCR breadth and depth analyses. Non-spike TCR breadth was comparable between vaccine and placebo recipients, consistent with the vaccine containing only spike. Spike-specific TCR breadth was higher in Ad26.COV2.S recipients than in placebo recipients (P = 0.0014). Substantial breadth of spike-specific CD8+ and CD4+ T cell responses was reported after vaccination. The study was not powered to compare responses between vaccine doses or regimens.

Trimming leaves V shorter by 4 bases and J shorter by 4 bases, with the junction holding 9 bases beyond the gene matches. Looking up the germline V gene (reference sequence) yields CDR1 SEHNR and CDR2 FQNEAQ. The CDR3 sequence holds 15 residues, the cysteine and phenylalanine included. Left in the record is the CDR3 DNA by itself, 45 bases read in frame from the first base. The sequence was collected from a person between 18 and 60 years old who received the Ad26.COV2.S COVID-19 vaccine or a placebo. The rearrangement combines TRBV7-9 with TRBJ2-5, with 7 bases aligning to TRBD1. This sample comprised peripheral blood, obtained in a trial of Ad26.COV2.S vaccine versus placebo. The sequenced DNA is TGTGCCAGCAGCTCATCGACAGGGAAAGGAGAGACCCAGTACTTC. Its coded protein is CASSSSTGKGETQYF.